The TCR beta chain described here comes from a study of blood T cell repertoires in COVID-19. Whole-study context: The United States, Italy and Spain supplied acute and convalescent COVID-19 samples.

Sequencing used immunoSEQ multiplex PCR; TCRdb keeps in-frame clones, though not all of them. In the table there are about 170,000 clones, about four fifths of which are singletons. This clone was counted a few times. The TCR sequence derives from a woman older than 75 with acute or convalescent COVID-19. Specimen: peripheral blood.

This CDR3 is CASSQGGTDLYGYTF. The CDR3 DNA reads as TGTGCCAGCAGCCAGGGGGGGACGGATCTCTATGGCTACACCTTC. This chain links TRBV4-2 with TRBJ1-2; D possibly corresponds to TRBD1 (5 bases). Looked up from germline, CDR1 is LGHNA and CDR2 is YNFKEQ. Trimming took 3 bases from V and 4 from J, leaving 15 bases between them. The CDR3 spans 15 residues.